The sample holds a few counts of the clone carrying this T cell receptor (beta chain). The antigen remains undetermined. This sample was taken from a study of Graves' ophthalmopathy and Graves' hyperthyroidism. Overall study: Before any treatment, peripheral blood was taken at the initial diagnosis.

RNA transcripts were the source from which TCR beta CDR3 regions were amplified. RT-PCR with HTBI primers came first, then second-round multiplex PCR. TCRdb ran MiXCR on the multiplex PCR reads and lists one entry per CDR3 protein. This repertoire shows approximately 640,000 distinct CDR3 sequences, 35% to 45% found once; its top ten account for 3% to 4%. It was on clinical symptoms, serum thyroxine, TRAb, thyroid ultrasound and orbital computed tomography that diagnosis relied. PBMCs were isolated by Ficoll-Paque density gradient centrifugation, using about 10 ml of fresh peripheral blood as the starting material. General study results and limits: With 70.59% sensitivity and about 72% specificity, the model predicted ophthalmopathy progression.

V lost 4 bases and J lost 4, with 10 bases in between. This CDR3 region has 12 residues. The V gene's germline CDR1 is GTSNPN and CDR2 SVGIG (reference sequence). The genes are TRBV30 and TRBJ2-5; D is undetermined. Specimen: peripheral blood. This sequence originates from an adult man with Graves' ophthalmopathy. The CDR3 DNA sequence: TGTGCCTGGAAAAGCTCAGCAGAGACCCAGTACTTC. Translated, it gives CAWKSSAETQYF.